These 28 T cell receptor beta chains came from one sample sequenced in a study of a mutant IDH1 vaccine in newly diagnosed glioma. Time point meaning: baseline, week 1 (first vaccination visit). Noted treatment: pre-vaccination baseline after standard-of-care therapy. The protocol was immunoSEQ multiplex PCR, while the TCRdb copy is restricted to in-frame clones and leaves out a portion. The sample has about 96,000 clones, around 80% seen once. The source was PBMCs, collected from a glioma patient treated with radiotherapy, temozolomide or both. The receptors stem from a man aged 35 to 55 with glioma.

This clone has only one observation. The V gene is TRBV5-4, the J gene TRBJ2-3; TRBD2 matches 10 bases. Germline trimming cut 0 bases from V and 6 bases from J; bases unmatched to any gene: 10. CDR1 is SGHNT and CDR2 is YYREEE in the germline V gene (reference sequence). CDR3 size: 17 residues. CDR3 in amino acids: CASSLAGVAGGRDTQYF. CDR3 nucleotides: TGTGCCAGCAGCTTGGCGGGAGTAGCGGGGGGCCGTGATACGCAGTATTTT.

This clone was recorded once. V and J are TRBV5-4 and TRBJ2-7, with TRBD1 as a possible D gene (5 bases). From germline, CDR1 is SGHNT and CDR2 YYREEE (reference sequence). Trimming stripped 4 bases from V and 2 bases from J, with 10 bases between. The CDR3 length is 13 residues. The CDR3: CASSPPGPYEQYF. The CDR3 bases are TGTGCCAGCAGCCCCCCAGGGCCCTACGAGCAGTACTTC.

This clone was observed a few times. The chain recombines TRBV27 with TRBJ2-7; 10 positions agree with TRBD2. This CDR3 contains 14 residues. The germline gives CDR1 MNHEY, CDR2 SMNVEV (reference sequence). V lost 6 bases and J lost 3; bases outside the gene matches: 5. The CDR3 DNA reads as TGTGCCAGCAGGAAGCGGGAGGGCGGCTACGAGCAGTACTTC. Residues: CASRKREGGYEQYF.

The rearrangement uses TRBV10-3 and TRBJ2-3; D may be TRBD2 (5 bases). The CDR3 runs 13 residues. CDR1 is ENHRY, CDR2 SYGVKD, per germline. V dropped 3 bases and J dropped 4 bases, with 8 bases sitting between them. CDR3 residues: CAISDAGADTQYF. In DNA, the CDR3 is TGTGCCATCAGTGATGCGGGTGCAGATACGCAGTATTTT.

V gene TRBV2 combines with J gene TRBJ2-7; the match to TRBD1 covers 9 bases. The CDR3 totals 17 residues. V gave up 3 bases and J gave up 0 bases; unmatched junction bases: 9. The V gene's germline CDR1 is SNHLY and CDR2 FYNNEI. CDR3 nucleotides: TGTGCCAGCAGTGACCCGCCCGGGGGACAGGGCTCCTACGAGCAGTACTTC. Protein sequence: CASSDPPGGQGSYEQYF.

This sequence joins TRBV7-6 and TRBJ2-5; TRBD2 aligns across 7 bases. CDR3 size: 14 residues. Unmatched junction bases numbered 3, after V lost 0 bases and J lost 5 bases. Germline CDR1 is SGHVS and CDR2 is FNYEAQ. The CDR3 region has the DNA TGTGCCAGCAGCTTAGCTAATAGCGGGGAGACCCAGTACTTC. Translated, it gives CASSLANSGETQYF.

The J gene is TRBJ1-1, the V gene TRBV19; no reliable D call. Germline V gene sequence: CDR1 LNHDA, CDR2 SQIVND (reference sequence). Trimming pared 3 bases from V and 0 bases from J, leaving 8 bases between. CDR3 length equals 14 residues. The DNA of the CDR3 is TGTGCCAGTAGTATCGGGAGGCTGAACACTGAAGCTTTCTTT. Amino acid sequence: CASSIGRLNTEAFF.

The chain joins TRBV11-2 to TRBJ2-2; maybe TRBD2 (6 bases). CDR1 is SGHAT and CDR2 is FQNNGV in the germline V gene. V was pared by 5 bases and J by 1 base, with 11 bases between. This CDR3 has 15 amino acids. CDR3 loop: CASSPAGLNTGELFF. The DNA for the CDR3 is TGTGCCAGCAGCCCCGCGGGATTGAACACCGGGGAGCTGTTTTTT. The entire variable domain, with the rest obtained from reference TRBV11-2 and TRBJ2-2, is as follows: EAGVAQSPRYKIIEKRQSVAFWCNPISGHATLYWYQQILGQGPKLLIQFQNNGVVDDSQLPKDRFSAERLKGVDSTLKIQPAKLEDSAVYLCASSPAGLNTGELFFGEGSRLTVL.

The gene calls are TRBV19 and TRBJ2-2; D unclear. The CDR3 length is 14 residues. From germline, CDR1 is LNHDA and CDR2 SQIVND (reference sequence). The V gene lost 2 bases and the J gene lost 3 bases, with 7 bases spanning the gap. In DNA form, the CDR3 reads TGTGCCAGTAGTATACTGCAGTACACCGGGGAGCTGTTTTTT. Translated: CASSILQYTGELFF.

This clone is a singleton in its sample. The chain uses TRBV6-6 and TRBJ1-4, with TRBD1 matching 8 bases. V dropped 6 bases and J dropped 8; count of bases not matched to a gene: 8. This CDR3 has 14 amino acids. From germline, CDR1 is MNHNY and CDR2 SVGAGI (reference sequence). The CDR3 DNA is TGTGCCAGCAGGGTTAGGACAGGGAACGAAAAACTGTTTTTT. Translation gives CASRVRTGNEKLFF.

This clone was found once. This chain uses TRBV28 with TRBJ2-7, with 8 bases aligning to TRBD1. After removal of 6 bases from V and 3 bases from J, the junction contained 7 bases not matched to a gene. This CDR3 is 14 amino acids long. Per germline, CDR1 MDHEN and CDR2 SYDVKM. In DNA form, the CDR3 reads TGTGCCAGCAGCTGGACAGGGCGGGGCTACGAGCAGTACTTC. Its protein is CASSWTGRGYEQYF.

The V call is TRBV29-1, the J call TRBJ1-2; D remains unclear. V lost 2 bases and J lost 0, with 16 bases in between. The CDR3 has 16 residues. The germline V gene encodes CDR1 SQVTM and CDR2 ANQGSEA. CDR3 bases: TGCAGCGTTGAACGGGTTAAGGGTCAACCTAACTATGGCTACACCTTC. This encodes CSVERVKGQPNYGYTF.

The rearrangement links TRBV9 to TRBJ2-3, with D possibly matching TRBD2 (6 bases). Trimming left V 0 bases short and J 5 bases short, with 10 bases between. This CDR3 is built from 14 residues. Germline-derived CDR1 and CDR2 are SGDLS and YYNGEE. The CDR3 sequence: CASSVERVQDTQYF. For the CDR3, the DNA is TGTGCCAGCAGCGTAGAGCGGGTACAAGATACGCAGTATTTT.

This chain uses TRBV6-1 with TRBJ2-2; D is possibly TRBD1 (6 bases). Germline CDR1 is MNHNS and CDR2 is SASEGT. CDR3 length: 15 residues. Trimming left V 4 bases short and J 6 bases short, with 15 bases between. The CDR3 loop is CASSARRTASGELFF. The CDR3 coding sequence is TGTGCCAGCAGTGCCCGCAGGACAGCCTCCGGGGAGCTGTTTTTT.

The rearrangement uses TRBV5-1 and TRBJ2-3; D is possibly TRBD2 (5 bases). Deletions cut 0 bases from V and 3 bases from J, with 11 bases between. Germline V gene sequence: CDR1 SGHRS, CDR2 YFSETQ. The CDR3 totals 15 residues. The CDR3 protein is CASSLGLPRTDTQYF. CDR3 nucleotide sequence: TGCGCCAGCAGCTTGGGACTACCTCGAACAGATACGCAGTATTTT.

The chain employs TRBV7-2 and TRBJ1-5; D is perhaps TRBD1 (5 bases). Deletions cut 4 bases from V and 4 bases from J, with 8 bases between. Germline lookup yields CDR1 SGHTA and CDR2 FQGNSA. This CDR3 has 13 residues. The chain's CDR3 is CASSWGKNQPQHF. Written as DNA, the CDR3 is TGTGCCAGCAGCTGGGGCAAGAATCAGCCCCAGCATTTT. Looking up the rest from reference TRBV7-2 and TRBJ1-5 gives the full variable domain: GAGVSQSPSNKVTEKGKDVELRCDPISGHTALYWYRQSLGQGLEFLIYFQGNSAPDKSGLPSDRFSAERTGGSVSTLTIQRTQQEDSAVYLCASSWGKNQPQHFGDGTRLSIL.

The CDR3 loop is CASSKVQGLGYEQYF. The CDR3 bases are TGTGCCAGCAGCAAAGTTCAGGGATTGGGGTACGAGCAGTACTTC. The chain has TRBV21-1 and TRBJ2-7; the table gives TRBD1 as D, unverified against the DNA. TRBV21-1 is reported as a pseudogene. The CDR3 spans 15 residues.

This clone was recorded once. The chain combines TRBV27 with TRBJ1-1; weak D call: TRBD1 (5 bases). CDR1 and CDR2 from the germline V gene are MNHEY and SMNVEV (reference sequence). The CDR3 runs 16 residues. V lost 2 bases to trimming and J lost 0 bases, with 13 bases between them. The CDR3 coding sequence is TGTGCCAGCAGTTTAGGGGCCAGGTTACTGAACACTGAAGCTTTCTTT. Amino acids: CASSLGARLLNTEAFF.

This chain connects TRBV5-5 to TRBJ1-5; unclear D gene. The germline V gene encodes CDR1 SGHKS and CDR2 YYEKEE (reference sequence). The CDR3 has 11 amino acids. The V end lost 0 bases, the J end lost 6 bases, and 1 base lay between the germline ends. The CDR3 bases are TGTGCCAGCAGCTTGGTTCAGCCCCAGCATTTT. It codes for CASSLVQPQHF.

The chain uses TRBV2 and TRBJ2-1; D is possibly TRBD1 (5 bases). The CDR3 runs to 14 residues. The V gene's germline CDR1 is SNHLY and CDR2 FYNNEI. V lost 7 bases to trimming and J lost 3 bases, with 13 bases between them. The CDR3 DNA follows: TGTGCCAGCAAGGGGCCCTGGGGCTACAATGAGCAGTTCTTC. Translated, it gives CASKGPWGYNEQFF. The entire variable domain, with the rest obtained from reference TRBV2 and TRBJ2-1, is as follows: EPEVTQTPSHQVTQMGQEVILRCVPISNHLYFYWYRQILGQKVEFLVSFYNNEISEKSEIFDDQFSVERPDGSNFTLKIRSTKLEDSAMYFCASKGPWGYNEQFFGPGTRLTVL.

This chain joins TRBV11-2 and TRBJ2-7; a weak D match, TRBD2 (6 bases). V lost 7 bases to trimming and J lost 1 base, with 17 bases between them. This CDR3 contains 15 residues. Germline lookup yields CDR1 SGHAT and CDR2 FQNNGV. The CDR3 loop reads CASTKTGAGSYEQYF. CDR3 bases: TGTGCCAGCACCAAAACCGGGGCGGGGTCCTACGAGCAGTACTTC.

The CDR3, as DNA: TGTGCCAGCAGTCCCCCAACAGGGACACTCTATGGCTACACCTTC. Translation gives CASSPPTGTLYGYTF. The chain recombines TRBV5-8 with TRBJ1-2; possible D gene TRBD1, 6 bases. Per the germline V gene, CDR1 is SGHTS and CDR2 is YDEGEE. V lost 5 bases to trimming and J lost 4 bases, with 18 bases between them. The CDR3 contains 15 residues.

This clone was seen more than once but under ten times. For the CDR3, the DNA is TGTGCCAGCGGAAGCCCTTTCCTTAACTATGGCTACACCTTC. The encoded protein is CASGSPFLNYGYTF. V usage is TRBV27 and J usage is TRBJ1-2; D is ambiguous. The length of the CDR3 is 14 residues. Germline V gives CDR1 MNHEY, CDR2 SMNVEV (reference sequence). Trimming removed 8 bases from V and 1 base from J, with 14 bases in between.

This clone counts as medium-sized. This chain joins TRBV25-1 and TRBJ2-7, with TRBD2 matching 7 bases. Unmatched junction bases numbered 2, after V lost 5 bases and J lost 1 base. The CDR3 is made up of 13 amino acids. The germline CDR1 and CDR2 sequences are MGHDK and SYGVNS. The CDR3 here is CASSTSVSYEQYF. DNA for the CDR3: TGTGCCAGCAGTACTAGCGTTTCCTACGAGCAGTACTTC.

Here the CDR3 DNA reads TGTGCCAGTAGTATTATGGCGCAGGGGGCGGGCTACGAGCAGTACTTC. Translating it yields CASSIMAQGAGYEQYF. The chain is built from TRBV19 and TRBJ2-7; 8 bases match TRBD1. CDR1 LNHDA and CDR2 SQIVND come from the germline V gene (reference sequence). The CDR3 runs to 16 residues. After removal of 3 bases from V and 3 bases from J, the junction contained 10 bases not matched to a gene. The whole variable domain, remainder taken from reference TRBV19 and TRBJ2-7, is DGGITQSPKYLFRKEGQNVTLSCEQNLNHDAMYWYRQDPGQGLRLIYYSQIVNDFQKGDIAEGYSVSREKKESFPLTVTSAQKNPTAFYLCASSIMAQGAGYEQYFGPGTRLTVT.

This chain joins TRBV27 and TRBJ2-7; 8 nucleotides align to TRBD1. There are 15 residues in the CDR3. The V gene's germline CDR1 is MNHEY and CDR2 SMNVEV (reference sequence). The V and J ends lost 4 bases and 0 bases, in that order; junction bases with no gene match: 5. CDR3 in amino acids: CASSYRQGSSYEQYF. The CDR3 DNA sequence: TGTGCCAGCAGTTACCGACAGGGGAGCTCCTACGAGCAGTACTTC.

This chain's CDR3 is CASTNRGSPYEQYF. The DNA for the CDR3 is TGTGCCAGCACCAACAGGGGGTCCCCCTACGAGCAGTACTTC. The rearrangement links TRBV5-5 to TRBJ2-7; 8 bases align to TRBD1. This CDR3 spans 14 amino acids. J lost 2 bases, V lost 6 bases, and 7 bases had no gene match. Germline assignment: CDR1 SGHKS and CDR2 YYEKEE (reference sequence).

This chain links TRBV7-9 with TRBJ2-3; the match to TRBD2 covers 7 bases. The CDR3 is 16 residues long. Germline CDR1 and CDR2: SEHNR and FQNEAQ (reference sequence). With 5 bases clipped from V and 2 bases from J, the junction kept 10 bases outside the gene matches. The CDR3 sequence is CASSKALAEPTDTQYF. The CDR3 region has the DNA TGTGCCAGCAGCAAAGCCCTAGCGGAACCCACAGATACGCAGTATTTT.